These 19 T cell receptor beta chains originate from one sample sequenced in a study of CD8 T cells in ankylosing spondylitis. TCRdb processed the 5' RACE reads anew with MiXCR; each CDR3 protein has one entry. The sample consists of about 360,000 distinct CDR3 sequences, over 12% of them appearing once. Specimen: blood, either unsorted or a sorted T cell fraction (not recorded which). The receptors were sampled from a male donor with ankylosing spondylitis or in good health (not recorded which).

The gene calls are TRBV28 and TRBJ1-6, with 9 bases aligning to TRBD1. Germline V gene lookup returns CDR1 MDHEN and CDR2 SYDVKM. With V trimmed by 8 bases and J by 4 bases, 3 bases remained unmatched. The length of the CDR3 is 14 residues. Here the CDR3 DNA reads TGTGCCAGCCGGGACAGGGAGTATAATTCACCCCTCCACTTT. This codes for CASRDREYNSPLHF. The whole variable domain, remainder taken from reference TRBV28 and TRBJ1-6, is DVKVTQSSRYLVKRTGEKVFLECVQDMDHENMFWYRQDPGLGLRLIYFSYDVKMKEKGDIPEGYSVSREKKERFSLILESASTNQTSMYLCASRDREYNSPLHFGNGTRLTVT.

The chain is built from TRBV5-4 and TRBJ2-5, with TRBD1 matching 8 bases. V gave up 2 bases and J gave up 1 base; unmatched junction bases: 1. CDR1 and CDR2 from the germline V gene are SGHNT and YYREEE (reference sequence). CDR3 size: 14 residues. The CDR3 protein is CASSFGQGQETQYF. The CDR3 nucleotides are TGTGCCAGCAGCTTTGGACAGGGCCAAGAGACCCAGTACTTC.

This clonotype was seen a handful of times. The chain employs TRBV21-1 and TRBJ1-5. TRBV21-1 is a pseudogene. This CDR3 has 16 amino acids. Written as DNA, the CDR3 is TGTGCCAGCAGCAATCGTGGCAGTGATAGCAATCAGCCCCAGCATTTT. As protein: CASSNRGSDSNQPQHF.

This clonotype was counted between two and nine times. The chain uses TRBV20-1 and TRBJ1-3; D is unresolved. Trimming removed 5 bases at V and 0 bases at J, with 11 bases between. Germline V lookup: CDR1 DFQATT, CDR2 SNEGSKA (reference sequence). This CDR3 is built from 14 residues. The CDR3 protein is CSAVEGASGNTIYF. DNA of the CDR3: TGCAGTGCTGTTGAGGGCGCCTCTGGAAACACCATATATTTT.

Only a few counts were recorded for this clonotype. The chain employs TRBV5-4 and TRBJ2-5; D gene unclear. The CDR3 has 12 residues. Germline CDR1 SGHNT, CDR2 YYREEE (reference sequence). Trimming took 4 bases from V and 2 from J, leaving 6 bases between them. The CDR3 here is CASSDPQETQYF. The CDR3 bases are TGTGCCAGCAGCGATCCACAAGAGACCCAGTACTTC.

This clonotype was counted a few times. CDR3 coding DNA: TGTGCCAGCAGTTCCTGGACAGCCCTTAACTATGGCTACACCTTC. Protein sequence: CASSSWTALNYGYTF. V and J are TRBV27 and TRBJ1-2; TRBD1 is a possible D gene (6 bases). V lost 4 bases and J 1 base, leaving 13 bases between the germline ends. This CDR3 is built from 15 residues. Germline V CDR1 and CDR2: MNHEY, SMNVEV (reference sequence).

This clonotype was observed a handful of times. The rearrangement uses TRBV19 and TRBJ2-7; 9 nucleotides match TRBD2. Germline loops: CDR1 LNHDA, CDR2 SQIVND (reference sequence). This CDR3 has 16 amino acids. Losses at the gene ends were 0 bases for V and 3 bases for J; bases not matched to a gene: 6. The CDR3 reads CASSIEGLANLYEQYF. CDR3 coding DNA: TGTGCCAGTAGTATAGAAGGACTAGCGAACCTCTACGAGCAGTACTTC.

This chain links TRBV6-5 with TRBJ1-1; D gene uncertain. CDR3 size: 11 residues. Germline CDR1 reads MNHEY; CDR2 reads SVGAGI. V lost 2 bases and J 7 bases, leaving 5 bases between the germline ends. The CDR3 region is CASSYLHEAFF. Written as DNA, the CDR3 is TGTGCCAGCAGTTACCTCCATGAAGCTTTCTTT.

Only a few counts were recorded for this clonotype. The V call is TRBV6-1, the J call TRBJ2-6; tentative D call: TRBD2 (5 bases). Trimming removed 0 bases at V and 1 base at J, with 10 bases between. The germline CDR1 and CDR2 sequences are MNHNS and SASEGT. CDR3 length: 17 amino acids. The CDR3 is CASSEAIRDSGANVLTF. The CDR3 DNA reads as TGTGCCAGCAGTGAAGCTATTCGGGATTCTGGGGCCAACGTCCTGACTTTC.

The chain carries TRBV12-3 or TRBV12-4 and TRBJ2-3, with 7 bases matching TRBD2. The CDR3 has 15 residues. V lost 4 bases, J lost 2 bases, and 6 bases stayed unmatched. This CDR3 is CASSSQAGHTDTQYF. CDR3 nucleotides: TGTGCCAGCAGTTCGCAAGCGGGGCACACAGATACGCAGTATTTT.

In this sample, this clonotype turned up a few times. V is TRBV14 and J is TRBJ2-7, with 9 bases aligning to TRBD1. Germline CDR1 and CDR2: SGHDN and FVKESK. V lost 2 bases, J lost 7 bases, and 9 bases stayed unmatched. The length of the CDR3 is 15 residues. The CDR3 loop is CASSQRTGGAGEQYF. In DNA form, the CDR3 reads TGTGCCAGCAGCCAAAGAACAGGGGGCGCGGGAGAGCAGTACTTC. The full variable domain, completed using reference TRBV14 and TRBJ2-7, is EAGVTQFPSHSVIEKGQTVTLRCDPISGHDNLYWYRRVMGKEIKFLLHFVKESKQDESGMPNNRFLAERTGGTYSTLKVQPAELEDSGVYFCASSQRTGGAGEQYFGPGTRLTVT.

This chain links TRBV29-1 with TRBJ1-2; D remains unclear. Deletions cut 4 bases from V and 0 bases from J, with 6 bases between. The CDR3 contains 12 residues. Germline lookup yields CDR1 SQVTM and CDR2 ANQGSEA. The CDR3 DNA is TGCAGCGTTGGGGCACCTAACTATGGCTACACCTTC. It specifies CSVGAPNYGYTF.

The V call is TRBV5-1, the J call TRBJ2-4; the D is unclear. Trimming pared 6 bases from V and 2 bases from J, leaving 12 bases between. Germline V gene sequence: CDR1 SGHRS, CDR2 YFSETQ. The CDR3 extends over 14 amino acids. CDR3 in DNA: TGCGCCAGCACCCTCAAGATAACCAAAAACATTCAGTACTTC. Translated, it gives CASTLKITKNIQYF.

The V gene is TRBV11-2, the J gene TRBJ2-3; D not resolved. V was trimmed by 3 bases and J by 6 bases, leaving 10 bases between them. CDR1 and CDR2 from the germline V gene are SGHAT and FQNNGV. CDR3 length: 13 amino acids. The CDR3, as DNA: TGTGCCAGCAGCTTTGGCCTCTTGGATACGCAGTATTTT. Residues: CASSFGLLDTQYF.

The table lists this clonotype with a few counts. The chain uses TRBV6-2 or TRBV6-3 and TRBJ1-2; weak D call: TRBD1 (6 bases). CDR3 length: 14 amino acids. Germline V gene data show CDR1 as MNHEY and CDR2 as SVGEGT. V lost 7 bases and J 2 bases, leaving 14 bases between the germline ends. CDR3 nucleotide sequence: TGTGCCAGCAATCTCGGCGGGACAAACTATGGCTACACCTTC. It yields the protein CASNLGGTNYGYTF.

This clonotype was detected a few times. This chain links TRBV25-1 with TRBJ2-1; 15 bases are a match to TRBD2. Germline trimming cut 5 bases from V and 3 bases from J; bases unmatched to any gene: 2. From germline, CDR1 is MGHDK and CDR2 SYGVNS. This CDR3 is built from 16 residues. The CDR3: CASSWTSGGVYNEQFF. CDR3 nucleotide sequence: TGTGCCAGCAGTTGGACTAGCGGGGGGGTCTACAATGAGCAGTTCTTC.

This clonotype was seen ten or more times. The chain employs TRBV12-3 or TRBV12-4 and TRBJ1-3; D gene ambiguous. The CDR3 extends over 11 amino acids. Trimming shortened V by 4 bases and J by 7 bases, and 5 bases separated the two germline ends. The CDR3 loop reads CASSSGNTIYF. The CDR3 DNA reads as TGTGCCAGCAGTTCCGGGAACACCATATATTTT.

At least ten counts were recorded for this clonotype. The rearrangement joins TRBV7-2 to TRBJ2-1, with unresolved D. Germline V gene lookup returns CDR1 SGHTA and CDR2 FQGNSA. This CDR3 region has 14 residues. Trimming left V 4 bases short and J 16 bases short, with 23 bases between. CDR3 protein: CASSSSLNVGRVFF. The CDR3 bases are TGTGCCAGCAGCTCCTCCCTTAACGTCGGCCGGGTCTTCTTC.

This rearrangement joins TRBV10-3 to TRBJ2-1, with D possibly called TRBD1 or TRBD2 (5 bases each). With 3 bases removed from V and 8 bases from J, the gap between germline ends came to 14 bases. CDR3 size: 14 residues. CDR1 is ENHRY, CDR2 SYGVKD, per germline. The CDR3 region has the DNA TGTGCCATCAGTGAATGGGACGCCTTATATGAGCAGTTCTTC. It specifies CAISEWDALYEQFF.